This T cell receptor (beta chain) came from a study of blood T cell repertoires in COVID-19. Study-wide context: Material from acute and convalescent COVID-19 was sourced from the United States, Italy and Spain.

V trimming: 6 bases; J trimming: 0 bases; junction bases outside the gene matches: 13. This CDR3 is built from 18 residues. CDR1 is LNHDA, CDR2 SQIVND, per germline (reference sequence). Here immunoSEQ multiplex PCR was the method, and the copy in TCRdb shows in-frame clones only, minus some. Of 200,000 to 250,000 clones in the sample, 87% were seen once. The source material was peripheral blood. The receptor's source is a woman aged 18-29 years who had recovered from COVID-19. The gene calls are TRBV19 and TRBJ1-5; 8 nucleotides align to TRBD1. The CDR3 nucleotides read TGTGCCAGTAGAGAGATGCAGGGGGCTCTTTATAGCAATCAGCCCCAGCATTTT. It translates to CASREMQGALYSNQPQHF.